The TCR beta chain described here comes from a study of T cell responses to AZD1222 COVID-19 vaccine. In the study overall: Second-dose recipients at about 4 or about 12 weeks were treated as one pooled group. Overall study findings and caveats: Most donors were white British and more were female, and clonal diversity was possibly underestimated. Baseline serostatus was positive in only a handful of AZD1222 recipients.

This clone was detected a few times. Its specificity is unknown. TCRdb's table, derived via immunoSEQ multiplex PCR, lists solely in-frame clones and lacks some. The table records 90,000 to 140,000 clones, approximately 88% of them present only once. The clonotype originates from an adult in good health. The source was peripheral blood, collected on day 0 of AZD1222 vaccination.

The CDR3 loop is CATSGASDEQYF. The CDR3 nucleotides read TGTGCCACCAGTGGGGCCTCTGATGAGCAGTACTTC. The V gene is TRBV24-1, the J gene TRBJ2-7; D not resolved. Deletions cut 5 bases from V and 7 bases from J, with 11 bases between. The CDR3 runs 12 residues. The germline V gene has CDR1 KGHDR and CDR2 SFDVKD.